The rows below give T cell receptor beta chains drawn from one sample of a study of human T cells and chemical hapten exposure. TCRdb re-analysed the RACE reads in MiXCR, keeping a single row per CDR3 protein. The data contain 380,000 or so distinct CDR3 sequences, 5% to 6.5% of them singletons. This specimen consisted of whole blood, obtained in connection with sensitization to the hapten diphenylcyclopropenone (DPC). The receptor source for this set is a woman between 18 and 30 years old with alopecia areata. Some clones in this sample may be carry-over from other donors' samples. The CDR3 runs from the conserved cysteine through the conserved F or W. Fields, in order: V gene, CDR3 length, J gene, clone size, D gene, CDR3 DNA, CDR3 protein. D genes are given only for firm matches. Some rows have no size entry. The others give once, few or many, or a class for an expanded clone.

>TRBV20-1|13|TRBJ2-3|few|NA
TGCAGTGGGGCTTGGGGTAGCACAGATACGCAGTATTTT
CSGAWGSTDTQYF
>TRBV7-9|14|TRBJ2-7|few|NA
TGTGCCAGCAGCCCCGGACTACAGATCTACGAGCAGTACTTC
CASSPGLQIYEQYF
>TRBV5-5|15|TRBJ1-1|few|TRBD1
TGTGCCAGCAGCAACCGGGACAGGGGGATCACTGAAGCTTTCTTT
CASSNRDRGITEAFF
>TRBV25-1|17|TRBJ2-1|NA|NA
TGTGCCAGCAGCCGAATGACCAGGGCAGGGAACCCTAATGAGCAGTTCTTC
CASSRMTRAGNPNEQFF
>TRBV12-3/TRBV12-4|14|TRBJ1-2|few|NA
TGTGCCAGCAGTGCGAGACAGGCCAACTATGGCTACACCTTC
CASSARQANYGYTF
>TRBV29-1|16|TRBJ2-2|NA|TRBD2
TGCAGCGTTGGTCCTAGCGGGGGAGCGAACACCGGGGAGCTGTTTTTT
CSVGPSGGANTGELFF
>TRBV3-1|14|TRBJ2-3|many|NA
TGTGCCAGCAGCCAAGGGGTTAGCACAGATACGCAGTATTTT
CASSQGVSTDTQYF
>TRBV6-5|14|TRBJ2-1|many|NA
TGTGCCAGCAGTTACCCGGACGGAAACAATGAGCAGTTCTTC
CASSYPDGNNEQFF
>TRBV21-1|17|TRBJ1-5|many|NA
TGTGCCAGCAGCAAAGTCCTCCAACAGGGTAGGAGGCAGCCCCAGCATTTT
CASSKVLQQGRRQPQHF
>TRBV16|16|TRBJ1-1|many|NA
TGTGCCAGCAGCCAATCGGCAGGTGATCTTAACACTGAAGCTTTCTTT
CASSQSAGDLNTEAFF
>TRBV7-9|14|TRBJ2-1|NA|NA
TGTGCCAGCAGCCCGCTTGTGCACTACAATGAGCAGTTCTTC
CASSPLVHYNEQFF
>TRBV27|15|TRBJ2-7|few|NA
TGTGCCAGCAGGGCCTACCAGGGAAGCTCCTACGAGCAGTACTTC
CASRAYQGSSYEQYF
>TRBV2|12|TRBJ2-5|many|NA
TGTGCCAGCAGTGGGAGAAGGGAGACCCAGTACTTC
CASSGRRETQYF
>TRBV18|16|TRBJ2-1|NA|NA
TGTGCCAGCTCGTCTCTATCCGGGAATTCCTACAATGAGCAGTTCTTC
CASSSLSGNSYNEQFF
>TRBV7-2|15|TRBJ1-4|many|NA
TGTGCCACGAGGGGCGAGATTACAACTAATGAAAAACTGTTTTTT
CATRGEITTNEKLFF
>TRBV20-1|12|TRBJ1-2|NA|TRBD1
TGCGGATCAATCACAGGGGTTTTTGGCTACACCTTC
CGSITGVFGYTF
>TRBV29-1|13|TRBJ2-7|few|TRBD1
TGCAGCGGTTCCTTCAGGGGGTTAGGCGAGCAGTACTTC
CSGSFRGLGEQYF
>TRBV5-1|12|TRBJ2-1|few|NA
TGCGCCAGCAGCTTGGAGGGCAGCGAGCAGTTCTTC
CASSLEGSEQFF
>TRBV5-3|17|TRBJ2-7|few|TRBD1
TGTGCCAGAAGCTCCCCGGACAGGCGCCCGTCCGAATACGAGCAGTACTTC
CARSSPDRRPSEYEQYF
>TRBV12-3/TRBV12-4|14|TRBJ2-5|many|NA
TGTGCCAGCAGAGGGGAGGAGCCCCAAGAGACCCAGTACTTC
CASRGEEPQETQYF
>TRBV6-5|16|TRBJ2-3|few|NA
TGTGCCAGCAGTTACTCGAATTTACCGCCTACAGATACGCAGTATTTT
CASSYSNLPPTDTQYF
>TRBV20-1|16|TRBJ2-1|few|NA
TGCAGTGCTAGAGCCAAGGGCCGGCAGAGATACAATGAGCAGTTCTTC
CSARAKGRQRYNEQFF
>TRBV18|16|TRBJ2-3|NA|NA
TGTGCCAGCTCCCTCGTCGCGCGAACTAGGACAGATACGCAGTATTTT
CASSLVARTRTDTQYF
>TRBV2|15|TRBJ2-1|NA|TRBD1
TGTGCCAGCAGGGCCCTGGGGACAGGGGACGATGAGCAGTTCTTC
CASRALGTGDDEQFF
>TRBV5-1|15|TRBJ2-3|many|TRBD1
TGCGCCAGCAGCTTGGCCGGGACAGGGACAGATACGCAGTATTTT
CASSLAGTGTDTQYF
>TRBV24-1|13|TRBJ2-1|NA|NA
TGTGCCACCAGTGATCTGGACAACAATGAGCAGTTCTTC
CATSDLDNNEQFF